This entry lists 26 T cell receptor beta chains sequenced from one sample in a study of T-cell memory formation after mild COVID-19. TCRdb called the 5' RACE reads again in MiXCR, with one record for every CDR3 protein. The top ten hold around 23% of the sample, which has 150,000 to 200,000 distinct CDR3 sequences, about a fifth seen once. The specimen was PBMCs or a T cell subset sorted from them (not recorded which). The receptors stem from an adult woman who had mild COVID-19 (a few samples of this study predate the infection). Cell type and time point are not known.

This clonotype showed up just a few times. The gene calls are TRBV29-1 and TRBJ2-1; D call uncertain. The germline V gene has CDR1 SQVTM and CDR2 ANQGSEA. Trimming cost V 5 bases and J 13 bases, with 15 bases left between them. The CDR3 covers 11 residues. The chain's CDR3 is CSVWVKLGQFF. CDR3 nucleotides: TGCAGCGTTTGGGTAAAGTTGGGACAGTTCTTC.

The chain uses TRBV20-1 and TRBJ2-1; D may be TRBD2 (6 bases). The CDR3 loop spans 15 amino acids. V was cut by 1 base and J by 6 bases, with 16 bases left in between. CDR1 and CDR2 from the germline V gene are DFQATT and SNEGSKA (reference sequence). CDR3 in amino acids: CSARAPGGSPNEQFF. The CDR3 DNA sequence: TGCAGTGCTAGAGCCCCTGGGGGGTCTCCCAATGAGCAGTTCTTC.

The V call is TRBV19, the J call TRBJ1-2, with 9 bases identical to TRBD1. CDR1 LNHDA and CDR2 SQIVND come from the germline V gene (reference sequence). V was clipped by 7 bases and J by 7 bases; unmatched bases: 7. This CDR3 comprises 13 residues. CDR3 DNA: TGTGCCAGTACATTGGACAGGGGTATTGGCTACACCTTC. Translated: CASTLDRGIGYTF.

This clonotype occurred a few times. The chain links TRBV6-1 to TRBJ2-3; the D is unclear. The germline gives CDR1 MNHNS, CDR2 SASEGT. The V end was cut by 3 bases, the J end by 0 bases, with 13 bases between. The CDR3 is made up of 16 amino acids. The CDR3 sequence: CASSDVDGFSTDTQYF. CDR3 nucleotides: TGTGCCAGCAGTGATGTCGACGGTTTTAGCACAGATACGCAGTATTTT.

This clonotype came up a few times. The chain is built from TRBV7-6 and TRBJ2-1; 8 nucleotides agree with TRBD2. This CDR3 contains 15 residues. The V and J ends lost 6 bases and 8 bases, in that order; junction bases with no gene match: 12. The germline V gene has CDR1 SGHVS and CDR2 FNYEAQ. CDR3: CASSSGWTSLDEQFF. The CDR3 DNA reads TGTGCCAGCAGTTCGGGGTGGACTAGCTTGGATGAGCAGTTCTTC.

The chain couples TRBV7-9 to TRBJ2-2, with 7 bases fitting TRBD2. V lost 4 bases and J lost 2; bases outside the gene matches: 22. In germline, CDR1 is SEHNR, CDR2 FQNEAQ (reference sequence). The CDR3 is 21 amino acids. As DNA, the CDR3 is TGTGCCAGCAGCTCCACCGTAGAGGGAGGGCTTGCTGGAGGCAACACCGGGGAGCTGTTTTTT. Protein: CASSSTVEGGLAGGNTGELFF. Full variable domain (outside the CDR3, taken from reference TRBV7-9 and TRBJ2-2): DTGVSQNPRHKITKRGQNVTFRCDPISEHNRLYWYRQTLGQGPEFLTYFQNEAQLEKSRLLSDRFSAERPKGSFSTLEIQRTEQGDSAMYLCASSSTVEGGLAGGNTGELFFGEGSRLTVL.

The CDR3 DNA is TGTGCCAGCAGGAGTGTCGGGACTTCCACAGATACGCAGTATTTT. This encodes CASRSVGTSTDTQYF. The rearrangement joins TRBV6-2 or TRBV6-3 to TRBJ2-3, with TRBD2 as a possible D gene (6 bases). The CDR3 has 15 amino acids. Germline V gene lookup returns CDR1 MNHEY and CDR2 SVGEGT. V lost 6 bases, J lost 2 bases, and 15 bases lay in between.

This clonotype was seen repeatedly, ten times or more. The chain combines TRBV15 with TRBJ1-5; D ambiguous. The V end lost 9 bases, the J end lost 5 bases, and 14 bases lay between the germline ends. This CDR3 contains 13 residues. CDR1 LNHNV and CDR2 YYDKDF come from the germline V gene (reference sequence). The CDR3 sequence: CATAYGFDQPQHF. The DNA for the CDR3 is TGTGCCACGGCCTATGGGTTCGATCAGCCCCAGCATTTT.

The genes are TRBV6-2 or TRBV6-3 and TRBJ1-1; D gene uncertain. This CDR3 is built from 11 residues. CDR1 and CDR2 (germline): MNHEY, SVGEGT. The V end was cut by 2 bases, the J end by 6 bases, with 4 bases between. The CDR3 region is CASSYGSEAFF. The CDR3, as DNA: TGTGCCAGCAGTTACGGGTCTGAAGCTTTCTTT.

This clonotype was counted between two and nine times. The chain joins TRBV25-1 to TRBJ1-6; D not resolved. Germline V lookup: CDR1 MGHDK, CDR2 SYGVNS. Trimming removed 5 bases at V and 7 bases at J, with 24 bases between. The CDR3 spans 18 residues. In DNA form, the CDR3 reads TGTGCCAGCAGTTCCATAGTCTGGACGGAGGCTAAGAATTCACCCCTCCACTTT. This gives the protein CASSSIVWTEAKNSPLHF.

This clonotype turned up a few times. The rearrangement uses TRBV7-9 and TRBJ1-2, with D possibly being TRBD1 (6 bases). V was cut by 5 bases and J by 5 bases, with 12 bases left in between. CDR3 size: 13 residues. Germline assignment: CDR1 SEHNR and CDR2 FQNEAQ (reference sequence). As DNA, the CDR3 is TGTGCCAGCAGCCCCGGGACAACTTATGGCTACACCTTC. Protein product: CASSPGTTYGYTF.

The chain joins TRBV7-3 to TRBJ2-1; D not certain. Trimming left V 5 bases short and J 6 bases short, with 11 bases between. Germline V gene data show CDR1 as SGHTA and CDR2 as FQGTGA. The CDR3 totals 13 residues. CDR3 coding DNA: TGTGCCAGCAGCCCAGCGACTGTCAATGAGCAGTTCTTC. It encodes CASSPATVNEQFF.

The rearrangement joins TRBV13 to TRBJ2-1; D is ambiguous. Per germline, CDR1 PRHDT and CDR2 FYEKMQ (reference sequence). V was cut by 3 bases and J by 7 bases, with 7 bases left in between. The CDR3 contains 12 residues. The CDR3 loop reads CASSFLPNEQFF. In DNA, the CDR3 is TGTGCCAGCAGCTTTCTGCCAAATGAGCAGTTCTTC.

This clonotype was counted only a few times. The CDR3, as DNA: TGTGCCAGCAGCGTATACAGCGGAGCCTACGAGCAGTACTTC. Its protein product is CASSVYSGAYEQYF. The rearrangement joins TRBV9 to TRBJ2-7; possible D gene TRBD2, 5 bases. V was clipped by 1 base and J by 2 bases, with 10 bases between them. Germline lookup yields CDR1 SGDLS and CDR2 YYNGEE. The CDR3 is made up of 14 amino acids.

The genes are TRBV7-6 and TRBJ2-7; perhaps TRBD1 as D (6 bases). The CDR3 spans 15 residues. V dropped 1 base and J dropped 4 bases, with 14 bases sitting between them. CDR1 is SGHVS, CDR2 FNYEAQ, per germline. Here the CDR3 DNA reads TGTGCCAGCAGCTTAGATACAGGGTTGGGTTACGAGCAGTACTTC. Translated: CASSLDTGLGYEQYF.

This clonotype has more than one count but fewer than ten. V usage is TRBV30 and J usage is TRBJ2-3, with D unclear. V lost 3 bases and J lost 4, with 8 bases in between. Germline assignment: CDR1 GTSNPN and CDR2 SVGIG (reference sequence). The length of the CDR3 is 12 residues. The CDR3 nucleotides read TGTGCCTGGAGAAGAGACGCAGATACGCAGTATTTT. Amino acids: CAWRRDADTQYF.

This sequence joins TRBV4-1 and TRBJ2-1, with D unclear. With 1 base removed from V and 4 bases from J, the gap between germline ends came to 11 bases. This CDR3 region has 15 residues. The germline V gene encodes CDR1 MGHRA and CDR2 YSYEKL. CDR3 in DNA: TGCGCCAGCAGCCAAGCGACGGGCTTTTACAATGAGCAGTTCTTC. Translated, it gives CASSQATGFYNEQFF.

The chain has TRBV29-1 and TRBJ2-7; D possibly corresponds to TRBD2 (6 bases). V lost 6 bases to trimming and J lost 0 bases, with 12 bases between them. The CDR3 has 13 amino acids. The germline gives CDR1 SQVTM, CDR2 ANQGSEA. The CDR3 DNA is TGCAGCGTGGTCGGGACTGCCTCCTACGAGCAGTACTTC. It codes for CSVVGTASYEQYF.

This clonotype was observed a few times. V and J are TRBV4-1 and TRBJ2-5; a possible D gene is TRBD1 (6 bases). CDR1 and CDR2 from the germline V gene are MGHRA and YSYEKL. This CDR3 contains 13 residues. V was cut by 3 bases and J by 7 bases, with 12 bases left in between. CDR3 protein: CASSHAGVGTQYF. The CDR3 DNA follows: TGCGCCAGCAGCCATGCAGGGGTTGGGACCCAGTACTTC.

CDR3 amino acids: CASSLSGLVGYGYTF. As DNA, the CDR3 is TGTGCCAGCAGTTTGAGTGGCCTAGTGGGCTATGGCTACACCTTC. The rearrangement uses TRBV12-3 or TRBV12-4 and TRBJ1-2, with no clear D. The CDR3 spans 15 residues. V lost 3 bases and J lost 4, with 15 bases in between.

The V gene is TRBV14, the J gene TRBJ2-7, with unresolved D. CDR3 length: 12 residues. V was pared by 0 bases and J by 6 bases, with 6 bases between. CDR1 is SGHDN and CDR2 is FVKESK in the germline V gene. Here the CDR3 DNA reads TGTGCCAGCAGCCAAGATGCGGCCGAGCAGTACTTC. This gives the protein CASSQDAAEQYF.

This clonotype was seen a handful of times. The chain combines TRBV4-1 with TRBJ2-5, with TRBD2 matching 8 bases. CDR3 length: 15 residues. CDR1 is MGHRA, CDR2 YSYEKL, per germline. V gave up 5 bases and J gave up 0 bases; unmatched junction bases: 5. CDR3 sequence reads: CASSFIAGNQETQYF. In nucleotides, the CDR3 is TGCGCCAGCAGCTTCATAGCGGGGAACCAAGAGACCCAGTACTTC.

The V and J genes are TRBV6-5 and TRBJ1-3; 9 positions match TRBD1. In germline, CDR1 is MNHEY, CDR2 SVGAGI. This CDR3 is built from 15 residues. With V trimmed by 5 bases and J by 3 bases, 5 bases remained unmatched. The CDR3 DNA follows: TGTGCCAGCAGTCCTACAGGGGGCATTGGAAACACCATATATTTT. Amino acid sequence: CASSPTGGIGNTIYF.

The DNA of the CDR3 is TGTGCCAGCAGCGGGGAGGGGACAGCACAATCTTACGAGCAGTACTTC. Protein: CASSGEGTAQSYEQYF. The chain combines TRBV9 with TRBJ2-7; D possibly matches TRBD1 or TRBD2 (7 bases each). The CDR3 runs to 16 residues. Germline CDR1 and CDR2: SGDLS and YYNGEE. Trimming pared 3 bases from V and 4 bases from J, leaving 20 bases between.

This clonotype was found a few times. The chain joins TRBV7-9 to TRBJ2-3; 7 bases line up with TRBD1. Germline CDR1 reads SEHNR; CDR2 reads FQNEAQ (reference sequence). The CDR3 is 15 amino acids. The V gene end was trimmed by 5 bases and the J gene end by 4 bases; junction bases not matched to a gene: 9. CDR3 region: CASSPVTGPADTQYF. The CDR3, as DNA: TGTGCCAGCAGCCCCGTGACAGGGCCGGCAGATACGCAGTATTTT.

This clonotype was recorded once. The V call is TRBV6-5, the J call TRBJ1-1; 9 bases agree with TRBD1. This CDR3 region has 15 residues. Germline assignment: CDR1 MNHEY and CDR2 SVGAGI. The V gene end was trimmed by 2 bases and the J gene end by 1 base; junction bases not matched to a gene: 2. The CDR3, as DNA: TGTGCCAGCAGTTACGCGGGACAGGGGAACACTGAAGCTTTCTTT. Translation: CASSYAGQGNTEAFF.